Below are 25 T cell receptor beta chains sequenced from a single sample in a study of T cell responses to AZD1222 COVID-19 vaccine. Data came from immunoSEQ multiplex PCR; TCRdb stores just in-frame clones and leaves some out. Its table records some 150,000 clones. Sequencing was performed on peripheral blood. These receptors were taken from an adult in good health.

This sequence joins TRBV10-1 and TRBJ2-2; 12 bases line up with TRBD1. In germline, CDR1 is WNHNN, CDR2 SYGVQD (reference sequence). This CDR3 has 17 amino acids. The trim removed 4 bases at V and 5 bases at J, leaving 8 bases unmatched. The CDR3 DNA sequence: TGCGCCAGCAGTGGTCCAACGGGACAGGGGGCGACCGGGGAGCTGTTTTTT. This codes for CASSGPTGQGATGELFF.

The gene calls are TRBV7-9 and TRBJ2-3; 7 bases map to TRBD2. Germline assignment: CDR1 SEHNR and CDR2 FQNEAQ (reference sequence). The CDR3 length is 15 residues. With 5 bases clipped from V and 2 bases from J, the junction kept 7 bases outside the gene matches. CDR3 protein: CASSPRLASTDTQYF. CDR3 DNA sequence: TGTGCCAGCAGCCCCCGACTAGCCTCCACAGATACGCAGTATTTT.

The rearrangement uses TRBV5-4 and TRBJ2-3; a possible D gene is TRBD2 (5 bases). Trimming took off 1 base at V and 4 bases at J, with 10 bases between the two ends. Germline V gene sequence: CDR1 SGHNT, CDR2 YYREEE (reference sequence). The CDR3 covers 14 residues. The CDR3 nucleotides read TGTGCCAGCAGCTTGTCATCTAGCCCAGATACGCAGTATTTT. This encodes CASSLSSSPDTQYF.

The chain joins TRBV6-1 to TRBJ1-5, with 7 bases matching TRBD1. CDR3 size: 15 residues. V lost 6 bases, J lost 10 bases, and 15 bases stayed unmatched. From germline, CDR1 is MNHNS and CDR2 SASEGT. This chain's CDR3 is CASSLGYTTGLPQHF. DNA of the CDR3: TGTGCCAGCAGCCTGGGATATACGACAGGGTTACCCCAGCATTTT.

The chain carries TRBV2 and TRBJ1-1, with TRBD1 matching 9 bases. The CDR3 consists of 18 residues. Germline loops: CDR1 SNHLY, CDR2 FYNNEI. V shed 3 bases, J shed 2 bases, and the junction held 13 bases outside the gene matches. CDR3 bases: TGTGCCAGCAGTGACCCAACCGGGACAGGGCGGATTAACACTGAAGCTTTCTTT. Encoded protein: CASSDPTGTGRINTEAFF.

The chain combines TRBV19 with TRBJ2-1; 8 positions agree with TRBD1. The trim removed 4 bases at V and 1 base at J, leaving 6 bases unmatched. Germline CDR1 and CDR2: LNHDA and SQIVND (reference sequence). The CDR3 covers 16 residues. The CDR3 loop reads CASSTGQARSYNEQFF. The CDR3 DNA sequence: TGTGCCAGTAGTACGGGACAGGCTCGATCCTACAATGAGCAGTTCTTC.

The chain joins TRBV9 to TRBJ2-5, with TRBD2 matching over 12 bases. The ends lost 2 bases at V and 5 bases at J; junction bases unmatched: 10. Germline V CDR1 and CDR2: SGDLS, YYNGEE. This CDR3 is built from 17 residues. CDR3 sequence reads: CASSVTAGLAGHETQYF. CDR3 nucleotide sequence: TGTGCCAGCAGCGTTACAGCCGGACTAGCGGGGCACGAGACCCAGTACTTC. The entire variable domain, with the rest obtained from reference TRBV9 and TRBJ2-5, is as follows: DSGVTQTPKHLITATGQRVTLRCSPRSGDLSVYWYQQSLDQGLQFLIQYYNGEERAKGNILERFSAQQFPDLHSELNLSSLELGDSALYFCASSVTAGLAGHETQYFGPGTRLLVL.

The chain carries TRBV2 and TRBJ1-6; possibly TRBD1 for D (5 bases). The CDR3 totals 13 residues. The germline gives CDR1 SNHLY, CDR2 FYNNEI. With 6 bases removed from V and 7 bases from J, the gap between germline ends came to 10 bases. In nucleotides, the CDR3 is TGTGCCAGCAGGGTGGACACCAATTCACCCCTCCACTTT. Amino acid sequence: CASRVDTNSPLHF.

The J gene is TRBJ2-7, the V gene TRBV2; D is unclear. The ends were cut back, 7 bases at V and 4 bases at J, with 20 bases in the middle. CDR3 length: 15 residues. Germline CDR1 reads SNHLY; CDR2 reads FYNNEI. The CDR3 coding sequence is TGTGCCAGCACCCCGGGTGCGGACCCGGTATACGAGCAGTACTTC. It is translated as CASTPGADPVYEQYF.

Concerning this clone: Other DNA sequences within the sample encode an identical CDR3. The CDR3 DNA follows: TGTGCCAGCAGCTTAGAGGGTGGCACCTACGAGCAGTACTTC. This codes for CASSLEGGTYEQYF. The V call is TRBV7-2, the J call TRBJ2-7; D uncertain. The germline V gene encodes CDR1 SGHTA and CDR2 FQGNSA. This CDR3 spans 14 amino acids. V lost 1 base and J lost 2, with 9 bases in between.

The chain joins TRBV3-1 (or the pseudogene TRBV3-2) to TRBJ1-1, with a possible D match to TRBD1 (5 bases). Trimming left V 1 base short and J 8 bases short, with 17 bases between. The germline CDR1 and CDR2 sequences are LGHDT and YNNKEL (reference sequence). CDR3 size: 15 residues. CDR3 region: CASSQVPSGGVEAFF. The CDR3 DNA sequence: TGTGCCAGCAGCCAAGTCCCCAGTGGGGGGGTCGAAGCTTTCTTT.

The rearrangement links TRBV15 to TRBJ2-1; TRBD2 might be the D (6 bases). This CDR3 spans 15 amino acids. The germline CDR1 and CDR2 sequences are LNHNV and YYDKDF (reference sequence). V lost 4 bases and J 2 bases, leaving 12 bases between the germline ends. The CDR3 loop is CATSTRDSPYNEQFF. The CDR3 DNA sequence: TGTGCCACCAGCACCAGGGACTCCCCCTACAATGAGCAGTTCTTC.

This chain uses TRBV6-5 with TRBJ1-2; 7 positions match TRBD1. Germline V CDR1 and CDR2: MNHEY, SVGAGI. This CDR3 is built from 15 residues. J gave up 8 bases and V 6 bases, and 15 bases lay outside the gene matches. The CDR3 here is CASRSNGQAATGYTF. The CDR3 DNA sequence: TGTGCCAGCAGAAGCAATGGACAGGCCGCAACGGGCTACACCTTC.

The chain is built from TRBV6-1 and TRBJ1-2; weak D call: TRBD1 (5 bases). V lost 0 bases, J lost 3 bases, and 8 bases lay in between. The CDR3 runs to 14 residues. Germline V lookup: CDR1 MNHNS, CDR2 SASEGT. CDR3 sequence: CASSEALGDYGYTF. Here the CDR3 DNA reads TGTGCCAGCAGTGAAGCGCTGGGGGACTATGGCTACACCTTC.

This rearrangement joins TRBV2 to TRBJ1-4; the match to TRBD1 covers 9 bases. Trimming took 6 bases from V and 7 from J; bases not matched to a gene: 12. This CDR3 is 16 amino acids long. The germline V gene has CDR1 SNHLY and CDR2 FYNNEI. The CDR3 loop is CASSSTGGTRSEKLFF. The CDR3 coding sequence is TGTGCCAGCAGCTCAACAGGGGGCACTCGGTCTGAAAAACTGTTTTTT.

This rearrangement joins TRBV5-1 to TRBJ2-3, with TRBD1 identical over 8 bases. The trim removed 4 bases at V and 2 bases at J, leaving 3 bases unmatched. Germline V gene data show CDR1 as SGHRS and CDR2 as YFSETQ. The CDR3 has 14 residues. CDR3 in DNA: TGCGCCAGCAGCCCGGACAGGGTCACAGATACGCAGTATTTT. It is translated as CASSPDRVTDTQYF.

This chain joins TRBV19 and TRBJ1-1; 8 positions match TRBD1. This CDR3 has 17 residues. V shed 6 bases, J shed 4 bases, and the junction held 16 bases outside the gene matches. Per the germline V gene, CDR1 is LNHDA and CDR2 is SQIVND (reference sequence). The CDR3 DNA is TGTGCCAGTAGAAACGGACAGGGAGCAAGGAGAATCACTGAAGCTTTCTTT. This codes for CASRNGQGARRITEAFF.

The rearrangement links TRBV4-1 to TRBJ2-7; a possible D gene is TRBD1 (6 bases). The length of the CDR3 is 15 residues. The germline V gene encodes CDR1 MGHRA and CDR2 YSYEKL. Trimming left V 4 bases short and J 7 bases short, with 20 bases between. CDR3: CASSRMQGFFREQYF. The CDR3 DNA reads TGCGCCAGCAGCCGCATGCAGGGGTTTTTTAGGGAGCAGTACTTC.

The chain uses TRBV6-1 and TRBJ1-2, with a possible D match to TRBD1 (5 bases). The germline V and J ends were trimmed by 3 bases and 0 bases, with 8 bases remaining between them. The CDR3 extends over 14 amino acids. Looked up from germline, CDR1 is MNHNS and CDR2 is SASEGT. The CDR3 loop is CASSEGTSNYGYTF. As DNA, the CDR3 is TGTGCCAGCAGTGAGGGGACCTCTAACTATGGCTACACCTTC.

V usage is TRBV18 and J usage is TRBJ2-2; TRBD1 agrees at 8 bases. CDR1 and CDR2 (germline): KGHSH, LQKENI. With V trimmed by 4 bases and J by 4 bases, 5 bases remained unmatched. The CDR3 spans 15 residues. The CDR3 spells CASSRGQGTTGELFF. The CDR3 DNA is TGTGCCAGCTCACGCGGACAGGGTACCACCGGGGAGCTGTTTTTT.

This chain uses TRBV30 with TRBJ2-7; D not certain. Germline CDR1 GTSNPN, CDR2 SVGIG (reference sequence). The CDR3 runs 12 residues. The V gene lost 6 bases and the J gene lost 0 bases, with 9 bases spanning the gap. The CDR3 region is CACTRISYEQYF. The CDR3 coding sequence is TGTGCCTGTACTCGGATCTCCTACGAGCAGTACTTC.

V and J are TRBV4-3 and TRBJ2-3; D may be TRBD2 (6 bases). The CDR3 consists of 15 residues. Germline V gene sequence: CDR1 LGHNA, CDR2 YSLEER. Trimming shortened V by 0 bases and J by 2 bases, and 9 bases separated the two germline ends. CDR3 sequence (DNA): TGCGCCAGCAGCCAAGATGGGGGGAACACAGATACGCAGTATTTT. Translation gives CASSQDGGNTDTQYF.

The rearrangement links TRBV5-1 to TRBJ2-7; TRBD1 might be the D (5 bases). In germline, CDR1 is SGHRS, CDR2 YFSETQ. Deletions cut 0 bases from V and 5 bases from J, with 18 bases between. The length of the CDR3 is 16 residues. DNA of the CDR3: TGCGCCAGCAGCTTGGAATGGTCAGGGAATTTCGACGAGCAGTACTTC. It translates to CASSLEWSGNFDEQYF.

This chain connects TRBV7-9 to TRBJ2-3; 7 nucleotides align to TRBD2. V was clipped by 1 base and J by 2 bases; unmatched bases: 0. The CDR3 extends over 14 amino acids. Germline V lookup: CDR1 SEHNR, CDR2 FQNEAQ (reference sequence). CDR3 bases: TGTGCCAGCAGCTTAGGACTAGCCACAGATACGCAGTATTTT. Residues: CASSLGLATDTQYF.

The chain recombines TRBV7-6 with TRBJ2-3, with D unresolved. V lost 0 bases and J lost 6, with 10 bases in between. The CDR3 is made up of 14 amino acids. From germline, CDR1 is SGHVS and CDR2 FNYEAQ. CDR3 loop: CASSLAQSWDTQYF. DNA of the CDR3: TGTGCCAGCAGCTTAGCCCAATCGTGGGATACGCAGTATTTT.